A selection of T cell receptor beta chains follows, all from one sample in a study of cytomegalovirus exposure and HLA in healthy donors. TCRdb's table, derived via immunoSEQ multiplex PCR, lists solely in-frame clones and lacks some. Among 95,000 or so clones listed, 60% to 80% were seen once. The source material was PBMCs. Source of these receptors: a woman aged 50 to 60 in good health and CMV-seropositive. CDR3s include the opening cysteine and the closing phenylalanine or tryptophan. D genes are given only for firm matches.

V	J	D	CDR3
TRBV11-2	TRBJ2-7	TRBD2	CASSPRLAGSYEQYF
TRBV2	TRBJ2-3	NA	CASSGGAADTQYF
TRBV28	TRBJ1-2	NA	CASSLTDYGYTF
TRBV7-9	TRBJ1-2	NA	CASRRGLNYGYTF
TRBV5-4	TRBJ2-7	TRBD1	CASSFGTGGSYEQYF
TRBV5-4	NA	NA	CASSSTQNYYEQYF
TRBV18	TRBJ2-2	TRBD1	CASSPGQASTGELFF
TRBV27	TRBJ2-1	TRBD1	CASSRTGATEGRTRANEQFF
TRBV6-5	TRBJ1-3	TRBD1	CASSRDSSGNTIYF
TRBV11-2	TRBJ2-7	NA	CASSDWREPIF
TRBV15	TRBJ1-5	NA	CATSRGAGTRISNQPQHF
TRBV6-6	TRBJ2-7	NA	CASSGLYEQYF
TRBV10-3	TRBJ2-1	TRBD1	CATQTGQGFIPYNEQFF
TRBV2	TRBJ1-5	TRBD1	CASSRDSVRQPQHF
TRBV28	TRBJ1-2	NA	CASKTGVNYGYTF
TRBV6-1	TRBJ2-2	TRBD1	CASSPTGVIGELFF
TRBV5-6	TRBJ2-3	TRBD2	CASSTGGDADTQYF
TRBV7-3	TRBJ2-3	NA	CASSRRSGPNTDTQYF
TRBV4-2	TRBJ1-2	NA	CASSRLTGGYTF
TRBV7-9	TRBJ1-2	NA	CASSLVGPGGGGYTF
TRBV14	TRBJ2-7	TRBD2	CASSVWAGGIDYEQYF
TRBV6-6	TRBJ2-2	NA	CASSWPGELFF
TRBV5-5	NA	NA	CASSLSGGAYYEQYF
TRBV18	TRBJ1-5	TRBD1	CASSPDMGRGLQPQHF
TRBV6-6	TRBJ1-4	NA	CASSYEGRGEKLFF
TRBV15	TRBJ2-7	NA	CATSRSAGLSYEQYF
TRBV6-1	TRBJ2-2	TRBD1	CASLDRGYTGELFF
TRBV7-9	TRBJ2-1	TRBD2	CASRGLAANEQFF
TRBV1	TRBJ2-7	NA	CTSSPIGTSGRVHEQYF
TRBV11-2	TRBJ1-6	TRBD1	CASSLYRGPGEGNSPLHF
TRBV5-4	TRBJ2-2	TRBD2	CASSLGGLAGTGELFF
TRBV5-5	TRBJ2-7	NA	CATRTADSYEQYF
TRBV28	TRBJ1-4	NA	CASSPYRRTDRTNEKLFF
TRBV19	TRBJ1-4	TRBD1	CASSITIRQGAGEKLFF
TRBV29-1	TRBJ2-3	TRBD2	CSVERRRTSGSPLADTQYF
TRBV5-1	TRBJ1-1	NA	CASSRQRGNTEAFF
TRBV4-3	TRBJ1-1	TRBD1	CASSASPPGGGTEAFF
TRBV7-9	TRBJ2-3	NA	CASSYGGASERDTQYF
TRBV28	TRBJ1-3	TRBD1	CASSSPGQELHTIYF
TRBV7-3	TRBJ2-1	TRBD1	CASSPAPNRGQTYNEQFF
TRBV9	TRBJ1-2	TRBD1	CASSDTGTGSSYTF
TRBV10-3	TRBJ1-2	TRBD1	CATFFGDRSYGYTF
TRBV5-6	TRBJ1-5	NA	CASSRDRNQPQHF
TRBV10-1	TRBJ2-5	NA	CASSVGETQYF
TRBV7-2	TRBJ2-7	NA	CASSQGRTYREQYF